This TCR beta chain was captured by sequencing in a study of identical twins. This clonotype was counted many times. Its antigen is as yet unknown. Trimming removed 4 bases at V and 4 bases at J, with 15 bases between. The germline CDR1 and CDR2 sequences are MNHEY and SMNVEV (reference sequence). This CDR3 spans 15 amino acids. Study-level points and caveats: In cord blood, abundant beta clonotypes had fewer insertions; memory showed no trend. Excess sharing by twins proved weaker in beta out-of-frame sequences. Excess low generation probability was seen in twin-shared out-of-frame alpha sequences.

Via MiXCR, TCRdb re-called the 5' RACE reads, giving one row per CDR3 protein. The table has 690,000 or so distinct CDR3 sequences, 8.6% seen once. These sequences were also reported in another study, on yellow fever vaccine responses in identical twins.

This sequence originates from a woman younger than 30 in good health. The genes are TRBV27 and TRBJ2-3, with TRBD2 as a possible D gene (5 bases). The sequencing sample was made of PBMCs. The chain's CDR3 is CASSWFPGSADTQYF. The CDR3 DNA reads TGTGCCAGCAGTTGGTTCCCGGGGAGCGCAGATACGCAGTATTTT.